The present T cell receptor (beta chain) was sequenced within a study of T cell repertoires in cytomegalovirus infection. Study information: Well-studied HLA-B-restricted epitopes and recently identified HLA-C-restricted epitopes of CMV were both used in the study. Signatures in public TCR beta sequences pointed to both CMV infection and matching HLA type. Study-level findings and limits: Pooled public TCR beta family frequency picked out CMV carriers with the relevant HLA. CMV-specific HLA-C-restricted TCR beta clonotypes dominated the ex vivo response.

Comment on this clonotype: Its specificity is unknown.

TCRdb re-analysed the reads in MiXCR, keeping a single row per CDR3 protein. The table records some 940,000 distinct CDR3 sequences, approximately 31% of them present only once. Germline values: CDR1 MGHRA, CDR2 YSYEKL. There are 18 residues in the CDR3. J was trimmed by 4 bases and V by 0 bases; bases with no gene match: 12. The chain combines TRBV4-1 with TRBJ1-5; 7 positions match TRBD1. The source is a human donor in good health (CMV status not recorded). Some clones in this sample may be carry-over from other donors' samples. The sequencing here drew on cultured CD8+ T cells from PBMCs, taken from culture after CMV antigen stimulation. This chain's CDR3 is CASSQDIPAGGKNQPQHF. The CDR3 nucleotides are TGCGCCAGCAGCCAAGATATCCCTGCAGGGGGTAAGAATCAGCCCCAGCATTTT.